The clone carrying this TCR beta chain was picked up a small number of times. What it binds is not known. The data stem from a study of T-cell memory formation after mild COVID-19. For the study at large: TCR clusters showed largely donor specificity. Study-level results: Clones shrinking from day 15 to 85 showed even CD4/CD8 mixes; later expanders tilted CD4+. In pre-infection memory, a portion of responding clones appeared, which suggested that cross-reactive memory joined. Whether second-wave clones peaking at day 37 were SARS-CoV-2 specific went unconfirmed.

TCRdb ran MiXCR on the 5' RACE reads and lists one entry per CDR3 protein. The table includes about 390,000 distinct CDR3 sequences, more than 15% detected once. Sequenced: PBMCs or a T cell subset sorted from them (not recorded which). This TCR derives from a man aged 18 to 29 who had mild COVID-19 (a few samples of this study predate the infection). Cell type and time point are not known.

CDR3 nucleotide sequence: TGTGCCAGCAGGCGAACGGGGGCTCACTTAGATACGCAGTATTTT. It is translated as CASRRTGAHLDTQYF. The chain carries TRBV27 and TRBJ2-3, with D possibly being TRBD1 or TRBD2 (6 bases each). The CDR3 consists of 15 residues. The germline CDR1 and CDR2 sequences are MNHEY and SMNVEV (reference sequence). Trimming left V 6 bases short and J 5 bases short, with 18 bases between.